Sequencing of this T cell receptor (beta chain) was carried out in a study of T cells in Graves' hyperthyroidism and ophthalmopathy. Study information: Prior to any treatment, at the point of initial diagnosis, peripheral blood was collected.

The study based diagnoses on clinical symptoms, serum thyroxine and TRAb, thyroid ultrasound and orbital computed tomography. The blood sample dates from first hyperthyroidism diagnosis, preceding any ophthalmopathy symptoms. It was over 9.5 ml of fresh peripheral blood that supplied the PBMCs. Amplification of TCR beta CDR3 regions was performed using RNA transcripts as template. The TCR CDR3 was amplified in a first-round RT-PCR using the HTBI primer set. TCRdb re-called the multiplex PCR reads through MiXCR, storing one row per CDR3 protein. Of 350,000 to 450,000 distinct CDR3 sequences listed, about 17% were seen once; the top ten hold 34%. This CDR3 is built from 13 residues. CDR1 is SEHNR and CDR2 is FQNEAQ in the germline V gene (reference sequence). V shed 5 bases and J shed 3 bases, with 11 bases lying between them. This clonotype was found a few times.

The rearrangement joins TRBV7-9 to TRBJ2-7; D may be TRBD2 (5 bases). The material sequenced was blood. This TCR was sampled from a woman aged 25-40 years with Graves' hyperthyroidism that later progressed to Graves' ophthalmopathy. The CDR3 here is CASSPSPHYEQYF. In nucleotides, the CDR3 is TGTGCCAGCAGCCCTAGCCCGCACTACGAGCAGTACTTC.